The 3 T cell receptor beta chains reported below all come from one sample, sequenced in a study of blood T cell repertoires in COVID-19. The assay was immunoSEQ multiplex PCR, and TCRdb's table has in-frame clones only and misses some. This table has approximately 250,000 clones, 80% to 95% appearing once. Sequenced sample: peripheral blood. The receptors come from a man aged 25-45 years with COVID-19, enrolled during active disease.

As for this clone: Other DNA sequences in the sample encode the same CDR3. The chain is built from TRBV11-3 and TRBJ1-1; possibly TRBD1 for D (5 bases). CDR3 length: 14 residues. The V end was cut by 2 bases, the J end by 1 base, with 8 bases between. The germline CDR1 and CDR2 sequences are SGHNT and YENEEA. The CDR3 protein is CASSLQGPNTEAFF. CDR3 nucleotide sequence: TGTGCCAGCAGCTTACAGGGCCCGAACACTGAAGCTTTCTTT.

The chain joins TRBV12-5 to TRBJ2-2, with 11 positions matching TRBD1. The CDR3 contains 13 residues. Per germline, CDR1 LGHNT and CDR2 FRNRAP. J lost 7 bases, V lost 10 bases, and 5 bases had no gene match. CDR3 region: CATGTGGNGELFF. As DNA, the CDR3 is TGTGCTACCGGGACAGGGGGGAACGGGGAGCTGTTTTTT.

This chain joins TRBV7-3 and TRBJ1-1; a possible D gene is TRBD1 (5 bases). V gave up 0 bases and J gave up 1 base, with 9 bases separating them. The CDR3 consists of 15 residues. CDR1 and CDR2 from the germline V gene are SGHTA and FQGTGA. The CDR3 region has the DNA TGTGCCAGCAGCTTAACCGGGGGGACGAACACTGAAGCTTTCTTT. Protein sequence: CASSLTGGTNTEAFF.